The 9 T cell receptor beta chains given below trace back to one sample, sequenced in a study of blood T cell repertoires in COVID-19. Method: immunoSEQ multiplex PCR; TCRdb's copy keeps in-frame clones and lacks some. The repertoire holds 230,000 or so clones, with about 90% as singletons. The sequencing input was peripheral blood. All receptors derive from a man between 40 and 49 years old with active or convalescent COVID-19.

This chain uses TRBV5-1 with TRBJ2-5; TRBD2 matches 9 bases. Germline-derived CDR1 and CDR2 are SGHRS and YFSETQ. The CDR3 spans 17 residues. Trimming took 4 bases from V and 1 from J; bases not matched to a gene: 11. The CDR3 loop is CASSPARASGVQETQYF. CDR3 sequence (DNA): TGCGCCAGCAGCCCGGCTAGGGCTAGCGGGGTCCAAGAGACCCAGTACTTC.

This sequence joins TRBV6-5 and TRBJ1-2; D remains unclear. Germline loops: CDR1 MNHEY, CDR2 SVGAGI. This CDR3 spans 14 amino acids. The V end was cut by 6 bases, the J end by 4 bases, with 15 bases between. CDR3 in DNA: TGTGCCAGCAGCCCCCGCAGTCAAGTCTATGGCTACACCTTC. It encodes CASSPRSQVYGYTF.

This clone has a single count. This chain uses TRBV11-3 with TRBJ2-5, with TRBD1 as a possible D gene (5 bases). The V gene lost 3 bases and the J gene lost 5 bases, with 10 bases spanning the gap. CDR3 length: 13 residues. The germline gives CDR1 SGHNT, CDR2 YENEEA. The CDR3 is CASSLGPEETQYF. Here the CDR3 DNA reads TGTGCCAGCAGCTTGGGGCCTGAGGAGACCCAGTACTTC.

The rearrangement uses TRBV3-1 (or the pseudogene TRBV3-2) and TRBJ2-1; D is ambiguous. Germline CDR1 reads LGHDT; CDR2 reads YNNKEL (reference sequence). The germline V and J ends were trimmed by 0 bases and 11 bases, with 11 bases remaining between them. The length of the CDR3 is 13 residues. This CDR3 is CASSQDRRPQQFF. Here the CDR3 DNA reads TGTGCCAGCAGCCAAGATCGGAGACCCCAGCAGTTCTTC.

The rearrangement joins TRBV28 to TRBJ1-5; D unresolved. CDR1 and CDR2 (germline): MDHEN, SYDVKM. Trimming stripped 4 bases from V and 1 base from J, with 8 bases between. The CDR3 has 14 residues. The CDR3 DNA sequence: TGTGCCAGCAGTTCTTACCAGAGCAATCAGCCCCAGCATTTT. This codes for CASSSYQSNQPQHF.

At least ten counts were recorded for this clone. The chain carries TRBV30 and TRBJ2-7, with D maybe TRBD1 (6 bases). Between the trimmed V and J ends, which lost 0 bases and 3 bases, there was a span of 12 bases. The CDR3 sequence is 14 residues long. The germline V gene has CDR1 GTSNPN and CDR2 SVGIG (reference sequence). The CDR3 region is CAWSVGGKSYEQYF. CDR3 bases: TGTGCCTGGAGTGTAGGGGGTAAGAGCTACGAGCAGTACTTC.

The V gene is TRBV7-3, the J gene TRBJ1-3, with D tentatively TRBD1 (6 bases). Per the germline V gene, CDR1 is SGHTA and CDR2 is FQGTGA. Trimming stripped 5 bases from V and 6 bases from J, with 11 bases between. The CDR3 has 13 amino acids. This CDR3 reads CASSQGITNTIYF. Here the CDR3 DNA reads TGTGCCAGCAGCCAGGGGATCACAAACACCATATATTTT.

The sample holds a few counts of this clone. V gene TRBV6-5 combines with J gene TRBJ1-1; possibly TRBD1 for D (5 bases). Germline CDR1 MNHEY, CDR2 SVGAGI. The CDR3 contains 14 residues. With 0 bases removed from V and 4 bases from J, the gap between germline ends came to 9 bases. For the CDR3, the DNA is TGTGCCAGCAGTTACTCGGGGGGTGGCACTGAAGCTTTCTTT. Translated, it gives CASSYSGGGTEAFF.

The chain's CDR3 is CASSSPLGRQFF. CDR3 sequence (DNA): TGTGCCAGCAGCTCCCCCCTGGGCAGGCAGTTCTTC. V is TRBV11-2 and J is TRBJ2-1; D call uncertain. V was cut by 4 bases and J by 12 bases, with 13 bases left in between. CDR1 SGHAT and CDR2 FQNNGV come from the germline V gene. The length of the CDR3 is 12 residues.